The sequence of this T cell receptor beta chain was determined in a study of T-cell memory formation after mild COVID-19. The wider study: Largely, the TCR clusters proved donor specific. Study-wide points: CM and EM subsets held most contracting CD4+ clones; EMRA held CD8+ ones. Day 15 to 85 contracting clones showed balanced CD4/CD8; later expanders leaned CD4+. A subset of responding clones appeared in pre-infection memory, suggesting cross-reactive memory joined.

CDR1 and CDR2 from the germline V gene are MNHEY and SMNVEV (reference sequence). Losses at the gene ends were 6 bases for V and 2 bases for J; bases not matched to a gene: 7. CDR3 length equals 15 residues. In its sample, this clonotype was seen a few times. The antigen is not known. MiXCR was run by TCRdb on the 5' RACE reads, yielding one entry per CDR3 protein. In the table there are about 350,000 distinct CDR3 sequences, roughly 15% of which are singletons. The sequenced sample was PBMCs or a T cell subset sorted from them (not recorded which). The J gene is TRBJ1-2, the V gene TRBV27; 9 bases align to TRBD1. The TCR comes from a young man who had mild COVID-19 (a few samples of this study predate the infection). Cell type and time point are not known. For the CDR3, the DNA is TGTGCCAGCAGGGGACAGGGAAGGGGAAACTATGGCTACACCTTC. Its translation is CASRGQGRGNYGYTF.